There are a few counts of the clone carrying this T cell receptor (beta chain). As yet, its antigen is unknown. The data were obtained in a study of T cells after yellow fever vaccination. Broader study findings: Post-booster samples contained most primary-vaccination clones (around 95% CD4, less than 90% CD8).

TCRdb independently ran MiXCR on the 5' RACE reads; one entry per CDR3 protein. The data show 170,000 or so distinct CDR3 sequences, roughly 6.2% seen once. This clonotype was sampled from a man younger than 35 who received the YFV17D yellow fever vaccine. The specimen was CD4+ T cells sorted from PBMCs, collected on the day of the first yellow fever vaccination.

The CDR3 loop is CASSRSGTPIGEKLFF. The CDR3, as DNA: TGTGCCAGCAGCAGATCCGGGACCCCTATTGGAGAAAAACTGTTTTTT. This rearrangement joins TRBV7-8 to TRBJ1-4, with D perhaps matching TRBD1 (5 bases). The germline V gene has CDR1 SGHVS and CDR2 FQNEAQ. CDR3 length: 16 residues. V was shortened by 5 bases and J by 8 bases, with 21 bases between the two germline ends.